This entry describes one T cell receptor beta chain. The antigen is unknown. The data were obtained in a study of T cells in Graves' hyperthyroidism and ophthalmopathy. Across the whole study: Peripheral blood was taken when the disease was first diagnosed, before any treatment began.

When hyperthyroidism was first diagnosed, the blood sample was taken, preceding any ophthalmopathy symptoms. Overall study findings and caveats: Ophthalmopathy was separated from stable hyperthyroidism by a 13 V-J model.

Authors of the study amplified TCR beta CDR3 regions from RNA transcripts. Initially, a first-round RT-PCR of the TCR CDR3 employed the HTBI primer set. TCRdb passed the multiplex PCR reads through MiXCR, listing each CDR3 protein once. The sample has around 280,000 distinct CDR3 sequences, 10% to 15% seen once. This receptor was obtained from a woman aged 25 to 39 with Graves' hyperthyroidism that later progressed to Graves' ophthalmopathy. What was sequenced was blood.

In DNA, the CDR3 is TGCAGTGCTCCCGACCGCGACAGTTGGGAGGACATTCAGTACTTC. Amino acid sequence: CSAPDRDSWEDIQYF. The chain employs TRBV20-1 and TRBJ2-4; a possible D gene is TRBD2 (6 bases). Germline V CDR1 and CDR2: DFQATT, SNEGSKA (reference sequence). The CDR3 loop spans 15 amino acids. Trimming left V 5 bases short and J 8 bases short, with 22 bases between.